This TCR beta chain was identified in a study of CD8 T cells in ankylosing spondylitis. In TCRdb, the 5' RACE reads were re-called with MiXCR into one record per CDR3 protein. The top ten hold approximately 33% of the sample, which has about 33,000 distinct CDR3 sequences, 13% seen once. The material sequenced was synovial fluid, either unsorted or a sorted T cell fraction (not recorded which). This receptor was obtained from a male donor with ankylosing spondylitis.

The CDR3 nucleotides are TGTGCCAGCAGCTTGCGCCAGGGGGGGACTGAAGCTTTCTTT. Translating it yields CASSLRQGGTEAFF. V is TRBV5-5 and J is TRBJ1-1, with 7 bases matching TRBD1. In germline, CDR1 is SGHKS, CDR2 YYEKEE (reference sequence). CDR3 length: 14 amino acids. The J segment lost 5 bases and the V segment lost 1 base, leaving 5 bases of the junction unmatched.